These T cell receptor beta chains were read from a single sample in a study of control samples from healthy donors and cancer patients. The repertoire was sequenced with immunoSEQ multiplex PCR; TCRdb's copy has only in-frame clones and lacks some. The sample yields about 150,000 clones, over 85% seen once. Sequenced sample: blood. These receptors were taken from a man between 40 and 49 years old in good health. The CDR3 runs from the conserved cysteine through the conserved F or W. The order of the fields is clone size, J gene, D gene, V gene, CDR3 protein, CDR3 DNA. D genes are given only for firm matches. Clone size is not always given. Where it is, it says once, few, many or a class for expanded clones.

size: -
J: TRBJ2-7
D: -
V: TRBV27
CDR3: CASSLSWSYEQYF
DNA: TGTGCCAGCAGTTTATCCTGGTCGTACGAGCAGTACTTC

size: -
J: TRBJ2-7
D: -
V: TRBV5-1
CDR3: CASSPGHSSYEQYF
DNA: TGCGCCAGCAGTCCGGGCCACAGCTCCTACGAGCAGTACTTC

size: -
J: TRBJ1-1
D: TRBD1
V: TRBV3-1/TRBV3-2
CDR3: CASSPRTGRGRTEAFF
DNA: TGTGCCAGCAGCCCCCGGACAGGGAGGGGACGCACTGAAGCTTTCTTT

size: -
J: TRBJ1-4
D: -
V: TRBV6-2/TRBV6-3
CDR3: CASSRQTTRNEKLFF
DNA: TGTGCCAGCAGCCGACAAACGACAAGAAATGAAAAACTGTTTTTT

size: -
J: TRBJ2-7
D: -
V: TRBV6-1
CDR3: CASSEPRGAYEQYF
DNA: TGTGCCAGCAGTGAACCCAGGGGTGCCTACGAGCAGTACTTC

size: -
J: TRBJ1-2
D: -
V: TRBV9
CDR3: CASSVLPSQDYGYAF
DNA: TGTGCCAGCAGCGTCCTCCCGTCACAGGATTATGGCTACGCCTTC

size: -
J: TRBJ1-1
D: TRBD1
V: TRBV25-1
CDR3: CASTRTGNTEAFF
DNA: TGTGCCAGCACCAGGACAGGGAACACTGAAGCTTTCTTT

size: -
J: TRBJ2-1
D: TRBD2
V: TRBV5-4
CDR3: CASSWVAGNNEQFF
DNA: TGTGCCAGCAGCTGGGTAGCGGGGAACAATGAGCAGTTCTTC

size: -
J: TRBJ1-1
D: -
V: TRBV6-6
CDR3: CASSQRQNTEAFF
DNA: TGTGCCAGCAGTCAACGACAGAACACTGAAGCTTTCTTT

size: few
J: TRBJ1-6
D: -
V: TRBV5-1
CDR3: CASSLDRWTPFPNSPLHF
DNA: TGCGCCAGCAGCTTGGATCGGTGGACGCCGTTCCCTAATTCACCCCTCCACTTT

size: -
J: TRBJ2-2
D: -
V: TRBV20-1
CDR3: CSARGSGELFF
DNA: TGCAGTGCTAGAGGGTCCGGGGAGCTGTTTTTT

size: -
J: TRBJ1-1
D: -
V: TRBV4-2
CDR3: CASSRETGRTEAFF
DNA: TGTGCCAGCAGCCGCGAAACAGGGAGAACTGAAGCTTTCTTT

size: -
J: TRBJ2-1
D: -
V: TRBV6-5
CDR3: CASSYGGTEYNEQFF
DNA: TGTGCCAGCAGTTACGGCGGTACGGAGTACAATGAGCAGTTCTTC

size: -
J: TRBJ1-3
D: -
V: TRBV12-5
CDR3: CASGLSGANTIYF
DNA: TGTGCTAGTGGTTTGTCAGGGGCGAACACCATATATTTT

size: -
J: TRBJ2-7
D: TRBD1
V: TRBV30
CDR3: CAWRLTGEQYF
DNA: TGTGCCTGGAGACTCACAGGGGAACAGTACTTC

size: -
J: TRBJ2-2
D: -
V: TRBV28
CDR3: CASSLSGANTGELFF
DNA: TGTGCCAGCAGTTTATCCGGGGCGAACACCGGGGAGCTGTTTTTT

size: -
J: TRBJ1-2
D: -
V: TRBV30
CDR3: CAWSVQRLYGYTF
DNA: TGTGCCTGGAGTGTACAACGGCTATATGGCTACACCTTC

size: -
J: TRBJ2-3
D: -
V: TRBV10-3
CDR3: CAIKGAVATADTQYF
DNA: TGTGCCATCAAAGGGGCAGTAGCCACCGCAGATACGCAGTATTTT

size: -
J: TRBJ1-2
D: -
V: TRBV7-9
CDR3: CASSLLRPNSYTF
DNA: TGTGCCAGCAGCTTACTTCGTCCGAATAGCTACACCTTC

size: -
J: TRBJ1-1
D: -
V: TRBV11-2
CDR3: CASSLVGAAMNTEAFF
DNA: TGTGCCAGCAGCTTAGTAGGAGCCGCCATGAACACTGAAGCTTTCTTT

size: -
J: TRBJ1-2
D: -
V: TRBV7-8
CDR3: CASSFSPDDSASNYGYTF
DNA: TGTGCCAGCAGCTTCTCGCCCGATGACAGTGCCTCTAACTATGGCTACACCTTC

size: -
J: TRBJ1-4
D: TRBD1
V: TRBV4-2
CDR3: CASSQEFGQGVSANEKLFF
DNA: TGTGCCAGCAGCCAAGAGTTTGGACAGGGTGTGTCCGCTAATGAAAAACTGTTTTTT

size: -
J: TRBJ2-7
D: TRBD1
V: TRBV24-1
CDR3: CATSESGTGAYEQYF
DNA: TGTGCCACCAGTGAATCCGGGACAGGGGCCTACGAGCAGTACTTC

size: once
J: TRBJ2-7
D: -
V: TRBV13
CDR3: CASSLDSFTEQYF
DNA: TGTGCCAGCAGCTTAGACAGTTTTACCGAGCAGTACTTC

size: -
J: TRBJ2-2
D: TRBD2
V: TRBV11-2
CDR3: CASSPSGLGTGELFF
DNA: TGTGCCAGCAGCCCTAGCGGACTCGGCACCGGGGAGCTGTTTTTT

size: once
J: TRBJ2-1
D: -
V: TRBV6-1
CDR3: CASSERRVLYNEQFF
DNA: TGTGCCAGCAGTGAACGGCGGGTCCTCTACAATGAGCAGTTCTTC